This record concerns one T cell receptor beta chain sequence. This sample was taken from a study of shared clonotypes between healthy human individuals. Overall study: Each donor contributed plates that comprised three CD4 naive, three CD4 memory, two CD8 naive and one CD8 memory.

CDR1 SGHRS and CDR2 YFSETQ come from the germline V gene. The CDR3 extends over 15 amino acids. J gave up 3 bases and V 4 bases, and 7 bases lay outside the gene matches. The data were produced by immunoSEQ multiplex PCR, yet TCRdb's version contains in-frame clones alone and is incomplete. This table has about 990,000 clones, around 78% appearing once. Sample: memory CD4+ T cells from PBMCs. Subset noted: CD45RA-negative fraction. This receptor was obtained from a man aged 18 to 30 in good health. Some clones in this sample may be carry-over from other donors' samples. This chain links TRBV5-1 with TRBJ2-1; 7 nucleotides line up with TRBD1. The CDR3 here is CASSGGQRNYNEQFF. The CDR3 nucleotides are TGCGCCAGCAGCGGGGGACAGAGAAACTACAATGAGCAGTTCTTC.